This T cell receptor beta chain was sequenced for a study of T cells in Graves' hyperthyroidism and ophthalmopathy. CDR1 and CDR2 from the germline V gene are WSHSY and SAAADI. The CDR3 runs 15 residues. J lost 5 bases, V lost 0 bases, and 3 bases had no gene match. Authors of the study amplified TCR beta CDR3 regions from RNA transcripts. During a first-round RT-PCR of the TCR CDR3, the HTBI primer set was used. TCRdb itself ran the multiplex PCR reads through MiXCR, one entry per CDR3 protein. Seen here are 350,000 to 450,000 distinct CDR3 sequences, about 15% observed once, and the top ten hold 9.5% to 12%. Those with hyperthyroidism were 18 to 65 years old, newly diagnosed, and ill for under 2 months. In making diagnoses, clinical symptoms, serum thyroxine and TRAb, thyroid ultrasound and orbital computed tomography were all used.

The J gene is TRBJ2-3, the V gene TRBV10-2, with 9 bases fitting TRBD2. The sample consisted of blood. The source is a woman aged 55-75 years with Graves' hyperthyroidism. CDR3 in amino acids: CASSESASGVDTQYF. CDR3 bases: TGCGCCAGCAGTGAGTCGGCTAGCGGGGTAGATACGCAGTATTTT.